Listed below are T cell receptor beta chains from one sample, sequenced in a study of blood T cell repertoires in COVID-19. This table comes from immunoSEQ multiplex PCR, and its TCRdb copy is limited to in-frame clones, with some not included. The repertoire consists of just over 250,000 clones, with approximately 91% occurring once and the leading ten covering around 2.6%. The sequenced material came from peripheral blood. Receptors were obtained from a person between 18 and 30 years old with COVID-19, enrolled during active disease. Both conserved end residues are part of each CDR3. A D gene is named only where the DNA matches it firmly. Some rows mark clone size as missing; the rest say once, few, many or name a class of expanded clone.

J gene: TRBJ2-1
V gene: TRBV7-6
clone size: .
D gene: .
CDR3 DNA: TGTGCCAGCAGCTCGGCGGCGAACTCCTACAATGAGCAGTTCTTC
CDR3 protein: CASSSAANSYNEQFF

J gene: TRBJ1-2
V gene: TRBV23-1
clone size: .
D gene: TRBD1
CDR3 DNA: TGCGCCAGCAGAAGGGACAGGGAAAACTATGGCTACACCTTC
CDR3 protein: CASRRDRENYGYTF

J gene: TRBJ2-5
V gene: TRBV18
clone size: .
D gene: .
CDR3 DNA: TGTGCCAGCTCACCCCCCTTGAGGGAAATGGAGACCCAGTACTTC
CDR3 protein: CASSPPLREMETQYF

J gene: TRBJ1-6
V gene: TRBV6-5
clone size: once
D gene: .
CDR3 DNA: TGTGCCAGCAGAAAAGGGACATCACATAATTCACCCCTCCACTTT
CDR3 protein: CASRKGTSHNSPLHF

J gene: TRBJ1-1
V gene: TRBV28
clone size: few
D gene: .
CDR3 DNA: .
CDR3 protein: CASSLALVGQGTHF

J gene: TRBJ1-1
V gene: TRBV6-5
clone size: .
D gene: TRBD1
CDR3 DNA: TGTGCCAGCAGCGATCGACAGGGGAACACTGAAGCTTTCTTT
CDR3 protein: CASSDRQGNTEAFF

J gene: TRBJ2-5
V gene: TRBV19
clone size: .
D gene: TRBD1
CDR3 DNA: TGTGCCAGTAGTTCGACAACCGGGACAGCACAAGAGACCCAGTACTTC
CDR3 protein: CASSSTTGTAQETQYF

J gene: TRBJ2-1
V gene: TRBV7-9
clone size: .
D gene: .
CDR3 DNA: TGTGCCAGCACCCCGCGTGAGGGAAATGAGCAGTTCTTC
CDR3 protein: CASTPREGNEQFF

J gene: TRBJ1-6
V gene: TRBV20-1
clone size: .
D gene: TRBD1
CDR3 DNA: TGCAGTGCAAGTCCGGGACAGAATTCACCCCTCCACTTT
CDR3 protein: CSASPGQNSPLHF

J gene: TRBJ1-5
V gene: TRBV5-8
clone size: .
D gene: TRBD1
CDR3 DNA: TGTGCCAGCAGCCAGGGGGTTGGCAATCAGCCCCAGCATTTT
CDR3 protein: CASSQGVGNQPQHF

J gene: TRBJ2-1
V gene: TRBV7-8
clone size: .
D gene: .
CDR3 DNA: TGTGCCAGCAGCCGGGACTTTCGGGATGAGCAGTTCTTC
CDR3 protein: CASSRDFRDEQFF

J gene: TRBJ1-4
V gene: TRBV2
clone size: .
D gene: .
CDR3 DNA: TGTGCCAGCAACAGGGTGAAGGAAAAACTGTTTTTT
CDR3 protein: CASNRVKEKLFF

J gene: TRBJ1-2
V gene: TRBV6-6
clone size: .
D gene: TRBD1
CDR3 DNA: TGTGCCAGCAGACACCTGAGGACAGGGTATGGCTACACCTTC
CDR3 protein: CASRHLRTGYGYTF

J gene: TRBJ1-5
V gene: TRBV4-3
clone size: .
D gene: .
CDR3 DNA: TGCGCCAGCAGCCACACAATCGACAGTCGCAATCAGCCCCAGCATTTT
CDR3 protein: CASSHTIDSRNQPQHF

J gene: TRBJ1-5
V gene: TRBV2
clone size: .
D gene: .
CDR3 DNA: TGTGCCAGCAGACAGGTTAGCAATCAGCCCCAGCATTTT
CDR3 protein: CASRQVSNQPQHF

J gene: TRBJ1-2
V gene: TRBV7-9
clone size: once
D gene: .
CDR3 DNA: TGTGCCAGCAGCTTAGAGCAGGGGCGCAAGGATGGCTACACCTTC
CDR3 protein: CASSLEQGRKDGYTF

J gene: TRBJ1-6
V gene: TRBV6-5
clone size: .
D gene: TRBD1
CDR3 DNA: TGTGCCAGCAGTACACAGGGGGGAGATTCACCCCTCCACTTT
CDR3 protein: CASSTQGGDSPLHF

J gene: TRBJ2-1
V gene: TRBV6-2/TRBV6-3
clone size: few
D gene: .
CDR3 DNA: TGTGCCAGCAGTGAGACTCGCAGAGATCCGTTCTTC
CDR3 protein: CASSETRRDPFF

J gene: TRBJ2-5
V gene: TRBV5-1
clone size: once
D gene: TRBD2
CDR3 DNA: TGCGCCAGCAGCGTGGGGAGGACTAGCTTACAAGAGACCCAGTACTTC
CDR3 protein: CASSVGRTSLQETQYF

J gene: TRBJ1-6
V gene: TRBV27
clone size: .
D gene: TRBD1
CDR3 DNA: TGTGCCAGCAGTTCGGGACAGGGGGCACGGTCACCCCTCCACTTT
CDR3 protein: CASSSGQGARSPLHF

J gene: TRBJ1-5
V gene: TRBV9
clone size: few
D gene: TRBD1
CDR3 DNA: TGTGCCAGCAGCGTAGCAGGGGGCCAGCCCCAGCATTTT
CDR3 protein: CASSVAGGQPQHF

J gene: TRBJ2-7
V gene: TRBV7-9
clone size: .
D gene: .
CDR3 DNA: TGTGCCAGCAGCTTAGATCCCCTCGGCAGGGGGGATCCTCACGAGCAGTACTTC
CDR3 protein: CASSLDPLGRGDPHEQYF

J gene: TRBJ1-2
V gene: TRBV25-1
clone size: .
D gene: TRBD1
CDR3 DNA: TGTGCCAGCAGCTCCTCCCGGCAGGGGGTAGACTATGGCTACACCTTC
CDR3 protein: CASSSSRQGVDYGYTF

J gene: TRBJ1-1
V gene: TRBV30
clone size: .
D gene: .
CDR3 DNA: TGTGCCTGGAGTGGTGCATCAGGGGACACTGAAGCTTTCTTT
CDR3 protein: CAWSGASGDTEAFF

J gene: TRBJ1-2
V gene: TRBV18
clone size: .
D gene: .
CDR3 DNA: TGTGCCAGCTCACCACCATCAGGGTTCGGGGGGATCTTCTTC
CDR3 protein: CASSPPSGFGGIFF

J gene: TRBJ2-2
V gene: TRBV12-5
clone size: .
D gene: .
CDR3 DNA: TGTGCTAGTGGTTTAGTTATCCAGGGGAACACCGGGGAGCTGTTTTTT
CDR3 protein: CASGLVIQGNTGELFF

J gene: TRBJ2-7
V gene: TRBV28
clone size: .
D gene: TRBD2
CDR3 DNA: TGTGCCAGCAGTTTAGCGGGAGGGGACTACGAGCAGTACTTC
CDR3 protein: CASSLAGGDYEQYF

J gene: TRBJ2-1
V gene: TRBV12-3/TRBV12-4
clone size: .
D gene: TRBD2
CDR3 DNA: TGTGCCAGTATGACTAGCGCCTACAATGAGCAGTTCTTC
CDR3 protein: CASMTSAYNEQFF

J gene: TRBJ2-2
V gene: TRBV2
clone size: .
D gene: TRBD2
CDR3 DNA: TGTGCCAGCAGTGAAACACTAGCGGGAAACACCGGGGAGCTGTTTTTT
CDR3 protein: CASSETLAGNTGELFF

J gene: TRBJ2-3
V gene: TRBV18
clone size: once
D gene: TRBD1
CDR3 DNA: TGTGCCAGCTCACCCTCGACAGGGGGCACAGATACGCAGTATTTT
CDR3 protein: CASSPSTGGTDTQYF

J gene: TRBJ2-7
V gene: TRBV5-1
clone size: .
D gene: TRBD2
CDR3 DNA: TGCGCCAGCAGCTTGGCCCAAGCGGGAAACGAGCAGTACTTC
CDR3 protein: CASSLAQAGNEQYF

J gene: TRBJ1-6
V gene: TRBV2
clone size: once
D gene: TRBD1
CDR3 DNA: TGTGCCAGCAAGGGACAGGGTAATTCACCCCTCCACTTT
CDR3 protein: CASKGQGNSPLHF

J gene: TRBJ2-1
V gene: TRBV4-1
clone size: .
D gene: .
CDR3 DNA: TGCGCCAGCAGCCAAGATATTAGCAGCTACAATGAGCAGTTCTTC
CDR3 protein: CASSQDISSYNEQFF

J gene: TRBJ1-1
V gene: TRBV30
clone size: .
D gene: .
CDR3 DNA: TGTGCCTGGAGTCGGTGGAACACTGAAGCTTTCTTT
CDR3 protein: CAWSRWNTEAFF

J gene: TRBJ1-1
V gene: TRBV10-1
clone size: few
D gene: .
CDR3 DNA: TGCGCCAGCAGTCCCCCCAGTTCCACTGAAGCTTTCTTT
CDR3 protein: CASSPPSSTEAFF

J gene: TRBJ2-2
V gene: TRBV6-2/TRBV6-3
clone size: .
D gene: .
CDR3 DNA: TGTGCCAGCAGTTTTCGACAGGTCACCGGGGAGCTGTTTTTT
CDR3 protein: CASSFRQVTGELFF

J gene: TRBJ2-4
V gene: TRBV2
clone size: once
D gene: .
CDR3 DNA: TGTGCCAGCATTACAGACATAGCCAAAAACATTCAGTACTTC
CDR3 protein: CASITDIAKNIQYF

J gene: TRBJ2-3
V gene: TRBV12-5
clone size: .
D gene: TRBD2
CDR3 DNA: TGTGCTAGTGGTTTGGGTCTAGCGGGGGCAGATACGCAGTATTTT
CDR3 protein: CASGLGLAGADTQYF

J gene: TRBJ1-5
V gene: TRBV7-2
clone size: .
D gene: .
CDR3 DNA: TGTGCCAGCAGCCCGGGTTACAATCAGCCCCAGCATTTT
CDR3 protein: CASSPGYNQPQHF

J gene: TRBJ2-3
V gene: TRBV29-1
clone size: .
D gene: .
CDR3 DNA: TGCAGCGTTGAAGGGTACAGGGATGGAGATACGCAGTATTTT
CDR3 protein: CSVEGYRDGDTQYF

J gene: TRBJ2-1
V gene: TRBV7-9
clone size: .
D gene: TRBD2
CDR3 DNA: TGTGCCAGCAGCTTCTGGACTAGCGAGGGACGGCAGTTCTTC
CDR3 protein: CASSFWTSEGRQFF

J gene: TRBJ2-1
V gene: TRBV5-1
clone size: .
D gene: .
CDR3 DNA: TGCGCCAGCAGCGGGGGGAGCGATCATGAGCAGTTCTTC
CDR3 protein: CASSGGSDHEQFF